These 25 T cell receptor beta chains share one sample of origin, sequenced in a study of beta chain features in type 1 diabetes. Of the isolated RNA, all was reverse transcribed, and so the sequenced material was expressed TCRB transcripts. The method was immunoSEQ multiplex PCR; TCRdb's version includes in-frame clones alone and lacks a portion of them. The sample has some 410,000 clones; roughly 14% are singletons. The sample consisted of naive CD4+ T cells from blood. These receptors all come from a man younger than 45 in good health.

This chain links TRBV30 with TRBJ2-7; D not certain. CDR1 is GTSNPN and CDR2 is SVGIG in the germline V gene (reference sequence). The CDR3 totals 12 residues. V lost 1 base to trimming and J lost 4 bases, with 8 bases between them. The CDR3 is CAWSETLYEQYV. CDR3 DNA: TGTGCCTGGAGTGAGACTCTGTACGAGCAGTACGTC.

This clone was counted a few times. V is TRBV5-1 and J is TRBJ2-5, with D perhaps matching TRBD1 (6 bases). V lost 5 bases and J lost 5, with 16 bases in between. This CDR3 is built from 14 residues. Germline V lookup: CDR1 SGHRS, CDR2 YFSETQ. The CDR3 nucleotides read TGCGCCAGCAGACAGGGACGGCGGTTGGAGACCCAGTACTTC. Translation gives CASRQGRRLETQYF.

J is TRBJ2-5 and V is TRBV5-6; D is tentatively TRBD1 or TRBD2 (5 bases each). The V gene's germline CDR1 is SGHDT and CDR2 YYEEEE. This CDR3 has 12 residues. V gave up 3 bases and J gave up 4 bases, with 7 bases separating them. As DNA, the CDR3 is TGTGCCAGCAGCTATGGGGGAGAGACCCAGTACTTC. Translated, it gives CASSYGGETQYF.

This clone was detected a few times. V usage is TRBV10-3 and J usage is TRBJ2-1, with a weak D call TRBD1 (6 bases). Trimming removed 7 bases from V and 4 bases from J, with 11 bases in between. CDR1 and CDR2 from the germline V gene are ENHRY and SYGVKD. The CDR3 loop spans 13 amino acids. The CDR3 here is CAIMPGAYNEQFF. The CDR3, as DNA: TGTGCCATCATGCCAGGGGCATACAATGAGCAGTTCTTC.

A few counts support this clone. The rearrangement uses TRBV7-2 and TRBJ2-7; 9 bases agree with TRBD1. Germline trimming cut 5 bases from V and 3 bases from J; bases unmatched to any gene: 5. This CDR3 contains 14 residues. The germline CDR1 and CDR2 sequences are SGHTA and FQGNSA. The CDR3 sequence is CASSPRDRDYEQYF. CDR3 bases: TGTGCCAGCAGCCCACGGGACAGGGACTACGAGCAGTACTTC.

The chain uses TRBV14 and TRBJ2-2; unclear D gene. CDR3 size: 16 residues. Germline V CDR1 and CDR2: SGHDN, FVKESK. The ends were cut back, 6 bases at V and 4 bases at J, with 18 bases in the middle. CDR3: CASSPRSGRGTGELFF. The CDR3 region has the DNA TGTGCCAGCAGTCCGAGGTCCGGACGCGGCACCGGGGAGCTGTTTTTT.

This clone turned up a few times. The J gene is TRBJ2-5, the V gene TRBV4-2, with 7 bases lining up with TRBD2. The ends lost 4 bases at V and 4 bases at J; junction bases unmatched: 15. This CDR3 has 17 amino acids. The germline CDR1 and CDR2 sequences are LGHNA and YNFKEQ. CDR3 in DNA: TGTGCCAGCAGCCGACAACGGGGGGAGAGGGTTCGAGAGACCCAGTACTTC. It yields the protein CASSRQRGERVRETQYF.

This clone was counted only a few times. This sample also contains other DNA sequences that code for the same CDR3. The rearrangement links TRBV7-9 to TRBJ2-3; D is uncertain. Germline V gives CDR1 SEHNR, CDR2 FQNEAQ (reference sequence). Trimming removed 1 base from V and 4 bases from J, with 6 bases in between. The CDR3 is 13 residues long. The CDR3 nucleotides read TGTGCCAGCAGCTTAGTAGAAGCAGATACGCAGTATTTT. Translated: CASSLVEADTQYF.

The gene calls are TRBV6-5 and TRBJ1-6, with a tentative D call TRBD1 (6 bases). In germline, CDR1 is MNHEY, CDR2 SVGAGI. The CDR3 is 14 residues long. The germline V and J ends were trimmed by 4 bases and 8 bases, with 12 bases remaining between them. CDR3 sequence (DNA): TGTGCCAGCAGTTCCCAGACAGGTTATTCACCCCTCCACTTT. Translating it yields CASSSQTGYSPLHF.

This clone turned up a few times. This chain joins TRBV27 and TRBJ2-2, with a possible D match to TRBD2 (5 bases). Germline V gives CDR1 MNHEY, CDR2 SMNVEV (reference sequence). Trimming shortened V by 6 bases and J by 7 bases, and 15 bases separated the two germline ends. The CDR3 contains 14 residues. The CDR3 here is CASSGLGVGGELFF. The CDR3 DNA reads TGTGCCAGCAGCGGTCTCGGGGTTGGCGGGGAGCTGTTTTTT.

This clone was seen only a few times. V usage is TRBV7-2 and J usage is TRBJ2-5; 11 bases fit TRBD2. The V segment lost 4 bases and the J segment 4 bases; nucleotides outside the gene matches: 2. The germline V gene encodes CDR1 SGHTA and CDR2 FQGNSA. The CDR3 is 14 amino acids. CDR3 sequence: CASSSLAGGETQYF. In nucleotides, the CDR3 is TGTGCCAGCAGCTCCCTAGCGGGGGGAGAGACCCAGTACTTC.

V and J are TRBV29-1 and TRBJ1-1, with D unresolved. Germline-derived CDR1 and CDR2 are SQVTM and ANQGSEA. This CDR3 has 14 residues. Trimming removed 1 base from V and 10 bases from J, with 19 bases in between. The chain's CDR3 is CSVEGRLSQRRAFF. The CDR3, as DNA: TGCAGCGTTGAAGGCCGGTTAAGTCAACGAAGAGCTTTCTTT.

The genes are TRBV5-1 and TRBJ2-5; a weak D match, TRBD1 (6 bases). The V end was cut by 4 bases, the J end by 2 bases, with 9 bases between. The CDR3 contains 13 residues. Germline values: CDR1 SGHRS, CDR2 YFSETQ. The CDR3 nucleotides are TGCGCCAGCAGCGCCGGGACACAAGAGACCCAGTACTTC. Protein product: CASSAGTQETQYF.

The chain joins TRBV9 to TRBJ2-1, with 9 positions matching TRBD2. After removal of 0 bases from V and 4 bases from J, the junction contained 5 bases not matched to a gene. The CDR3 runs 16 residues. In germline, CDR1 is SGDLS, CDR2 YYNGEE. CDR3 DNA sequence: TGTGCCAGCAGCGTAGCTTTGCGGGAGGGTTACAATGAGCAGTTCTTC. Translation gives CASSVALREGYNEQFF.

With respect to this clone: The sample has other DNA sequences that encode this CDR3 too. The V and J genes are TRBV6-5 and TRBJ1-2; D call uncertain. The V and J ends lost 0 bases and 8 bases respectively, with 10 bases between them. Germline-derived CDR1 and CDR2 are MNHEY and SVGAGI. The CDR3 consists of 13 residues. This chain's CDR3 is CASSYSTVGGYTF. The CDR3 nucleotides are TGTGCCAGCAGTTACTCCACTGTTGGAGGCTACACCTTC.

V and J are TRBV7-3 and TRBJ2-7, with D perhaps matching TRBD2 (5 bases). The CDR3 consists of 16 residues. CDR1 SGHTA and CDR2 FQGTGA come from the germline V gene. Trimming took off 6 bases at V and 0 bases at J, with 18 bases between the two ends. The CDR3, as DNA: TGTGCCAGCAGGGGAGTGCGGGCCATTAGCTCCTACGAGCAGTACGTC. Its translation is CASRGVRAISSYEQYV.

The chain combines TRBV25-1 with TRBJ1-1; D unclear. The germline gives CDR1 MGHDK, CDR2 SYGVNS. CDR3 length: 13 amino acids. V was shortened by 2 bases and J by 3 bases, with 7 bases between the two germline ends. The DNA of the CDR3 is TGTGCCAGCAGTGAAAGACTCCACACTGAAGCTTTCTTT. Protein sequence: CASSERLHTEAFF.

This clone was found a few times. The J gene is TRBJ2-1, the V gene TRBV6-5; D is uncertain. Trimming left V 0 bases short and J 0 bases short, with 9 bases between. Germline V gene lookup returns CDR1 MNHEY and CDR2 SVGAGI. There are 16 residues in the CDR3. The CDR3 region has the DNA TGTGCCAGCAGTTACTCAGGACCGAGCTCCTACAATGAGCAGTTCTTC. This gives the protein CASSYSGPSSYNEQFF.

The chain combines TRBV19 with TRBJ2-2, with D tentatively TRBD2 (6 bases). The CDR3 length is 13 residues. In germline, CDR1 is LNHDA, CDR2 SQIVND (reference sequence). V dropped 10 bases and J dropped 7 bases, with 16 bases sitting between them. Here the CDR3 DNA reads TGTGCCACCGGGACTCCTATTGGCGGGGAGCTGTTTTTT. It translates to CATGTPIGGELFF. Drawing the rest from reference TRBV19 and TRBJ2-2, the complete variable domain is DGGITQSPKYLFRKEGQNVTLSCEQNLNHDAMYWYRQDPGQGLRLIYYSQIVNDFQKGDIAEGYSVSREKKESFPLTVTSAQKNPTAFYLCATGTPIGGELFFGEGSRLTVL.

The V and J genes are TRBV7-2 and TRBJ2-3; 10 bases align to TRBD2. Germline trimming cut 5 bases from V and 6 bases from J; bases unmatched to any gene: 8. The CDR3 extends over 15 amino acids. Germline CDR1 SGHTA, CDR2 FQGNSA. The CDR3 region is CASSPLAGVADTQYF. The CDR3 DNA is TGTGCCAGCAGCCCTCTAGCGGGAGTTGCGGATACGCAGTATTTT.

In its sample, this clone was seen a few times. This chain links TRBV18 with TRBJ2-2; D unclear. Per the germline V gene, CDR1 is KGHSH and CDR2 is LQKENI. The V gene lost 2 bases and the J gene lost 1 base, with 5 bases spanning the gap. This CDR3 region has 14 residues. The CDR3 DNA reads TGTGCCAGCTCACCAGGTCGGAACACCGGGGAGCTGTTTTTT. Translation: CASSPGRNTGELFF.

This clone was seen more than once but under ten times. The genes are TRBV5-1 and TRBJ2-1; a possible D gene is TRBD1 (6 bases). CDR1 and CDR2 (germline): SGHRS, YFSETQ. The CDR3 covers 13 residues. Trimming took off 4 bases at V and 8 bases at J, with 13 bases between the two ends. In DNA, the CDR3 is TGCGCCAGCAGCCCTGAAGGGGGATATGAGCAGTTCTTC. Amino acids: CASSPEGGYEQFF.

V usage is TRBV5-4 and J usage is TRBJ2-3; the match to TRBD2 covers 11 bases. Per germline, CDR1 SGHNT and CDR2 YYREEE (reference sequence). This CDR3 spans 17 amino acids. The trim removed 4 bases at V and 6 bases at J, leaving 13 bases unmatched. The CDR3 region is CASSPGSSGGYLDTQYF. CDR3 nucleotide sequence: TGTGCCAGCAGCCCGGGATCTAGCGGGGGGTACCTGGATACGCAGTATTTT.

J is TRBJ2-2 and V is TRBV7-9; 9 nucleotides match TRBD1. The V and J ends lost 5 bases and 6 bases, in that order; junction bases with no gene match: 7. This CDR3 is built from 15 residues. Germline V gene sequence: CDR1 SEHNR, CDR2 FQNEAQ (reference sequence). The CDR3 is CASSTLGQGSGELFF. The CDR3 DNA reads as TGTGCCAGCAGCACCCTAGGACAGGGGTCCGGGGAGCTGTTTTTT.

This clone was counted a few times. This chain connects TRBV6-5 to TRBJ1-3; D not certain. Deletions cut 6 bases from V and 0 bases from J, with 9 bases between. The CDR3 extends over 14 amino acids. Per the germline V gene, CDR1 is MNHEY and CDR2 is SVGAGI. The CDR3 is CASRNSYSGNTIYF. In DNA form, the CDR3 reads TGTGCCAGCAGAAACAGCTACTCTGGAAACACCATATATTTT.